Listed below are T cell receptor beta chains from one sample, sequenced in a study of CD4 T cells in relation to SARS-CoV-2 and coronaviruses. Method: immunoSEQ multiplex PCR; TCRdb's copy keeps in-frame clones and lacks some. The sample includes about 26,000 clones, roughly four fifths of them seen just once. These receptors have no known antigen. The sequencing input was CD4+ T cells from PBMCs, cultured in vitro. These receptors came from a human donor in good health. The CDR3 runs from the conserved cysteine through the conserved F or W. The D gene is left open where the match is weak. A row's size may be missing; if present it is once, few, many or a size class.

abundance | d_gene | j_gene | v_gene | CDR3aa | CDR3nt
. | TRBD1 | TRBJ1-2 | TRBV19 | CASSIPFRRTGALYGYTF | TGTGCCAGTAGTATCCCATTCCGCCGGACAGGGGCCCTCTATGGCTACACCTTC
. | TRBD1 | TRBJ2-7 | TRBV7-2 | CASSLGTGVFEQYF | TGTGCCAGCAGCTTAGGGACAGGGGTGTTCGAGCAGTACTTC
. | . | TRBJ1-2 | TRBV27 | CASSPQRGYGYTF | TGTGCCAGCAGTCCCCAGAGGGGCTACGGCTACACCTTC
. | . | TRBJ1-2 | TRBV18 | CASSPPNQANYGYTF | TGTGCCAGCTCACCACCGAATCAGGCTAACTATGGCTACACCTTC
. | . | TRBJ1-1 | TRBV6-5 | CASTKTGNTEAFF | TGTGCCAGCACCAAGACAGGGAACACTGAAGCTTTCTTT
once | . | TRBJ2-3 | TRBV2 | CASSPGSPRSTDTQYF | TGTGCCAGCAGTCCTGGATCCCCGCGGAGCACAGATACGCAGTATTTT
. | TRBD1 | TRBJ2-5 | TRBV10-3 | CAISEGTGRETQYF | TGTGCCATCAGTGAGGGGACAGGGAGAGAGACCCAGTACTTC
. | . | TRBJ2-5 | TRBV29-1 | CSVTTAGETQYF | TGCAGCGTTACTACAGCGGGAGAGACCCAGTACTTC
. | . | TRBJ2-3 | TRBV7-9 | CASRARVRGGVTDTQYF | TGTGCCAGCAGGGCCCGGGTACGGGGCGGAGTCACAGATACGCAGTATTTT
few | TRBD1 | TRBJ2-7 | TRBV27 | CASSLIGTGVNEQYF | TGTGCCAGCAGTTTGATTGGGACAGGGGTCAACGAGCAGTACTTC
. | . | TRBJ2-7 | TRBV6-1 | CASSEGSTMVEQYF | TGTGCCAGCAGTGAAGGGTCCACAATGGTCGAGCAGTACTTC
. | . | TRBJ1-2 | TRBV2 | CASRSGTEGYTF | TGTGCCAGCAGATCCGGGACGGAGGGCTACACCTTC
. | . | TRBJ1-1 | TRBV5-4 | CASSLVGMNTEAFF | TGTGCCAGCAGCTTGGTCGGTATGAACACTGAAGCTTTCTTT
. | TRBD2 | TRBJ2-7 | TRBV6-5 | CASSYPGGAGEQYF | TGTGCCAGCAGTTACCCCGGGGGGGCCGGGGAGCAGTACTTC
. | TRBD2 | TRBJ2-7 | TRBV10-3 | CAISQTSGAAEQYF | TGTGCCATCAGTCAGACTAGCGGGGCCGCGGAGCAGTACTTC